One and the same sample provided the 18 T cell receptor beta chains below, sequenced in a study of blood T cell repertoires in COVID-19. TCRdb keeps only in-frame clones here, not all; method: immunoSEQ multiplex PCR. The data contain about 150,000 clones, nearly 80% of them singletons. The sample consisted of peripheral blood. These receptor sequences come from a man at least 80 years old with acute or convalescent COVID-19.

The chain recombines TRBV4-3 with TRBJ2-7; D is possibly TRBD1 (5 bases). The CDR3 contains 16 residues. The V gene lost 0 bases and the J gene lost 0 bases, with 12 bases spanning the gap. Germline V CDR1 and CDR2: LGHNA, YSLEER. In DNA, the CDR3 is TGCGCCAGCAGCCAAGATCAGGGTACGAGCTCCTACGAGCAGTACTTC. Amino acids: CASSQDQGTSSYEQYF.

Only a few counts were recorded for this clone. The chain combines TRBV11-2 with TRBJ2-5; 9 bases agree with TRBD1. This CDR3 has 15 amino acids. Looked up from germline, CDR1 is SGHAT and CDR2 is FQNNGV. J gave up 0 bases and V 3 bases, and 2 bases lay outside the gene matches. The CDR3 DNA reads TGTGCCAGCAGCTTCGGACAGGGGTACCAAGAGACCCAGTACTTC. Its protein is CASSFGQGYQETQYF.

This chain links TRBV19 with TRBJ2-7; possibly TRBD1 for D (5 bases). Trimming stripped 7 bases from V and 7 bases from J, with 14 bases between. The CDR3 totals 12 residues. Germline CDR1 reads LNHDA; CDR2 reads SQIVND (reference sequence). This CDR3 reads CASNGRGWEQYF. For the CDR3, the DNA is TGTGCCAGTAATGGAAGGGGCTGGGAGCAGTACTTC.

The CDR3 reads CASSPAGNEQFF. Here the CDR3 DNA reads TGTGCCAGCAGCCCGGCGGGGAATGAGCAGTTCTTC. The V and J genes are TRBV7-2 and TRBJ2-1; tentative D call: TRBD2 (6 bases). The germline V and J ends were trimmed by 5 bases and 7 bases, with 9 bases remaining between them. Germline V lookup: CDR1 SGHTA, CDR2 FQGNSA. The CDR3 contains 12 residues. The variable domain in full, with the rest retrieved from reference TRBV7-2 and TRBJ2-1, is GAGVSQSPSNKVTEKGKDVELRCDPISGHTALYWYRQSLGQGLEFLIYFQGNSAPDKSGLPSDRFSAERTGGSVSTLTIQRTQQEDSAVYLCASSPAGNEQFFGPGTRLTVL.

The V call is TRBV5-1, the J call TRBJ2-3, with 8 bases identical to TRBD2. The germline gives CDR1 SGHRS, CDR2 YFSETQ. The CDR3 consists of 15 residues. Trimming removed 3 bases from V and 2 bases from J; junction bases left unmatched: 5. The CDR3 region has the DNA TGCGCCAGCAGCTCCCGCGGGGGGTACACAGATACGCAGTATTTT. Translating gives CASSSRGGYTDTQYF.

The CDR3 protein is CSVEIQFPGELFF. The CDR3, as DNA: TGCAGCGTTGAAATTCAGTTTCCCGGGGAGCTGTTTTTT. The chain employs TRBV29-1 and TRBJ2-2; no reliable D call. Trimming removed 2 bases from V and 6 bases from J, with 10 bases in between. This CDR3 has 13 residues. CDR1 SQVTM and CDR2 ANQGSEA come from the germline V gene.

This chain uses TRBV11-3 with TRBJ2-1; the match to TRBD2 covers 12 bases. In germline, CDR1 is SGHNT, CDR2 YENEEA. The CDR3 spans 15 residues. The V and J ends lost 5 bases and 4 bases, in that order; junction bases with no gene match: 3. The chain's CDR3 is CASSAGLAGYNEQFF. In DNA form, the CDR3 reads TGTGCCAGCAGCGCAGGACTAGCGGGGTACAATGAGCAGTTCTTC.

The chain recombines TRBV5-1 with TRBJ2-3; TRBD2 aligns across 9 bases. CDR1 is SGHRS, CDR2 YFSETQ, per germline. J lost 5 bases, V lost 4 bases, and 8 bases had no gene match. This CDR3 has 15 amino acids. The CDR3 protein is CASSSGLAYGDTQYF. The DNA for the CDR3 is TGCGCCAGCAGCAGTGGACTAGCGTACGGAGATACGCAGTATTTT.

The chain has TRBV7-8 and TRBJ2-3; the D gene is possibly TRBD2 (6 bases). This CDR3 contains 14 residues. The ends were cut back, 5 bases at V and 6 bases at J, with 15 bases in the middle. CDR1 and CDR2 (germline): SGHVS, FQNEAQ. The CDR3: CASSPTSLIDTQYF. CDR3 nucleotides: TGTGCCAGCAGCCCTACTAGCCTGATCGATACGCAGTATTTT. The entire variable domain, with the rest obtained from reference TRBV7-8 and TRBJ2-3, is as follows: GAGVSQSPRYKVAKRGQDVALRCDPISGHVSLFWYQQALGQGPEFLTYFQNEAQLDKSGLPSDRFFAERPEGSVSTLKIQRTQQEDSAVYLCASSPTSLIDTQYFGPGTRLTVL.

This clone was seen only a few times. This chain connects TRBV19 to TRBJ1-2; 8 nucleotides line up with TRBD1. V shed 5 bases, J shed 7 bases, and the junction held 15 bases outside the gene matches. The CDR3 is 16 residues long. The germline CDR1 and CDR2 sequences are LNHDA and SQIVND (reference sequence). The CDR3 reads CASSSWTGQPEGGYTF. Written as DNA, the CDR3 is TGTGCCAGTAGTTCCTGGACAGGGCAACCCGAGGGTGGCTACACCTTC.

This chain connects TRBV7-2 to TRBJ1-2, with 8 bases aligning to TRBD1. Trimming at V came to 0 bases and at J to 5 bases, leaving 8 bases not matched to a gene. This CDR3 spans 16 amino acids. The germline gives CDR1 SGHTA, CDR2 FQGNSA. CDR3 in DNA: TGTGCCAGCAGCTTAGCTGGGACAGGAGACCCATATGGCTACACCTTC. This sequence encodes CASSLAGTGDPYGYTF.

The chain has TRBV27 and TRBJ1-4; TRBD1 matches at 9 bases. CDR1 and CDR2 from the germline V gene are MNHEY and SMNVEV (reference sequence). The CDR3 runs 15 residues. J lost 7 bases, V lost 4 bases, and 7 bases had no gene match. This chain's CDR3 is CASSSTGGFFEKLFF. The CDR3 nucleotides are TGTGCCAGCAGTTCCACAGGGGGCTTTTTTGAAAAACTGTTTTTT. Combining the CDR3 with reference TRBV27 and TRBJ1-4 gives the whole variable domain EAQVTQNPRYLITVTGKKLTVTCSQNMNHEYMSWYRQDPGLGLRQIYYSMNVEVTDKGDVPEGYKVSRKEKRNFPLILESPSPNQTSLYFCASSSTGGFFEKLFFGSGTQLSVL.

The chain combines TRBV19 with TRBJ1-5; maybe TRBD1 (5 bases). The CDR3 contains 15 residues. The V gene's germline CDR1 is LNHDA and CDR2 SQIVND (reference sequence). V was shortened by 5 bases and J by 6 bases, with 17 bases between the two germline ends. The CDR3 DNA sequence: TGTGCCAGTAGTCCGGGGGAAGGACGGTTTCAGCCCCAGCATTTT. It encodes CASSPGEGRFQPQHF.

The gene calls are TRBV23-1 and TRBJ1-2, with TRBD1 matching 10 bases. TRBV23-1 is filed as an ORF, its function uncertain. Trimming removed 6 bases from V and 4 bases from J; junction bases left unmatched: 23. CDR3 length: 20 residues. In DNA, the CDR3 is TGCGCCAGCAGACAGCCCCCCACGGGGACAGGGGAGGGAGCTCCCTATGGCTACACCTTC. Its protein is CASRQPPTGTGEGAPYGYTF.

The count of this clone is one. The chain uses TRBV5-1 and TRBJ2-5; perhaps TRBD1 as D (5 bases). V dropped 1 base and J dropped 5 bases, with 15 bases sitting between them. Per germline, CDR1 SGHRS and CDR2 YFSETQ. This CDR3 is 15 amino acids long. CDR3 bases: TGCGCCAGCAGCTTGTTTGACAGAACGGAGGAGACCCAGTACTTC. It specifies CASSLFDRTEETQYF. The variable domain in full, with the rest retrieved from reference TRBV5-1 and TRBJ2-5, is KAGVTQTPRYLIKTRGQQVTLSCSPISGHRSVSWYQQTPGQGLQFLFEYFSETQRNKGNFPGRFSGRQFSNSRSEMNVSTLELGDSALYLCASSLFDRTEETQYFGPGTRLLVL.

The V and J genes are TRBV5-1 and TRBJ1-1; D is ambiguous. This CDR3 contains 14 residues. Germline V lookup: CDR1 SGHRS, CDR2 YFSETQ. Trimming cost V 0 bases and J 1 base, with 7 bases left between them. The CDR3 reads CASSLGLANTEAFF. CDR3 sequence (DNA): TGCGCCAGCAGCTTGGGCCTGGCGAACACTGAAGCTTTCTTT.

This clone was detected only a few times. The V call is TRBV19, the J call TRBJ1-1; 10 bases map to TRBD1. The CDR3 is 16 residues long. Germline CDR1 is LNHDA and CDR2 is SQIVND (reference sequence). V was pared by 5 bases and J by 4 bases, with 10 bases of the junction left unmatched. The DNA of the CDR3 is TGTGCCAGTAGTCACCGGGACAGGGGATACCCCACTGAAGCTTTCTTT. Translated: CASSHRDRGYPTEAFF.

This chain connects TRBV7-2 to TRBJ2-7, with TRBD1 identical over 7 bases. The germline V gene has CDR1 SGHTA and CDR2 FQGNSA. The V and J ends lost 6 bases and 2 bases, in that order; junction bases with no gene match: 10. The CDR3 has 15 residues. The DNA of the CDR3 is TGTGCCAGCAGTCTTGGGACAGCCGTCCCCTACGAGCAGTACTTC. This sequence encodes CASSLGTAVPYEQYF.